This TCR beta chain derives from a study of blood T cells in healthy people across ages. The use of a sample-barcoded 5' primer and a J-beta primer mix characterized a second PCR of about 7 to 12 cycles. Each CDR3 protein gets one entry after TCRdb re-called the 5' RACE reads with MiXCR. The sample carries fewer than 2,000,000 distinct CDR3 sequences, about 39% recorded once. The CDR3 extends over 13 amino acids. V lost 3 bases and J 5 bases, leaving 13 bases between the germline ends. The germline V gene encodes CDR1 SQVTM and CDR2 ANQGSEA. Many counts were recorded for this clonotype. The chain has TRBV29-1 and TRBJ2-5; D is undetermined. The specimen sequenced was blood. The TCR originated in a human donor in good health. Here the CDR3 reads CSVDINGLETQYF. DNA for the CDR3: TGCAGCGTTGATATAAACGGGCTGGAGACCCAGTACTTC.